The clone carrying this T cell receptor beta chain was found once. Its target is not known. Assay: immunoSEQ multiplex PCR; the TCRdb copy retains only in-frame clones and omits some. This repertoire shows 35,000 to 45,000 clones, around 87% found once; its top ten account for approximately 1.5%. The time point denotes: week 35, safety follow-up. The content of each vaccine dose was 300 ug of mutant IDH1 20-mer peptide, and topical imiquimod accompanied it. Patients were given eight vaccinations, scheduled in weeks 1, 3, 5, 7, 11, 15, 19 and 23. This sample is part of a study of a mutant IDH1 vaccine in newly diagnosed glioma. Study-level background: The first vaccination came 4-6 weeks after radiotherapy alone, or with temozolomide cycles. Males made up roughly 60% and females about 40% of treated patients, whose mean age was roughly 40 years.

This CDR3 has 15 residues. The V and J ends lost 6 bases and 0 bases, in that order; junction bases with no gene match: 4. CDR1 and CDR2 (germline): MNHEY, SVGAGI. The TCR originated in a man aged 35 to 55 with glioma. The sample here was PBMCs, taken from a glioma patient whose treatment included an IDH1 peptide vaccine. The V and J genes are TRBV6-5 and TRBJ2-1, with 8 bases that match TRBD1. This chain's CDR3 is CASSQQGVSYNEQFF. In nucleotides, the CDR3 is TGTGCCAGCAGCCAACAGGGGGTCTCCTACAATGAGCAGTTCTTC.